This T cell receptor beta chain was sequenced in a study of cytomegalovirus exposure and HLA in healthy donors. The method was immunoSEQ multiplex PCR; TCRdb's version includes in-frame clones alone and lacks a portion of them. Of fewer than 350,000 clones in the sample, around nine tenths are singletons; the top ten hold approximately 0.94%. Among the roughly 120 subjects of the validation cohort, separate from the approximately 700-subject first cohort, were the donors. For this clone: The antigen is unknown.

The study, taken as a whole, reports: Per published reports, the classifier diagnosed cytomegalovirus status with high specificity and sensitivity. First-cohort TCR clusters tended to co-occur in the approximately 110 validation repertoires, a later analysis found.

The V and J ends lost 4 bases and 2 bases respectively, with 15 bases between them. Germline lookup yields CDR1 MNHEY and CDR2 SMNVEV (reference sequence). This CDR3 region has 15 residues. Sequences were obtained from PBMCs. The sequence was obtained from a woman aged 18-30 years in good health and CMV-seronegative. The chain couples TRBV27 to TRBJ2-7; weak D call: TRBD2 (6 bases). The CDR3 nucleotides read TGTGCCAGCAGTTCCCCGGCGCTAGCGCCCTACGAGCAGTACTTC. Its protein product is CASSSPALAPYEQYF.